This T cell receptor (beta chain) came from a study of cytomegalovirus exposure and HLA in healthy donors. Study details: In an earlier analysis, almost 120 million unique TCR beta sequences were found from some 200 million T cells.

A word on this clone: Its antigen is undetermined.

Both 60 Vbeta primers and 13 Jbeta primers went into the PCR. Clones were sequenced by immunoSEQ multiplex PCR, and TCRdb holds only the in-frame ones, with some missing. The table has 180,000 or so clones, roughly 78% seen once. Findings and limits, study-wide: The study labeled 150 or so TCR beta chains cytomegalovirus-associated. In a later analysis, parvovirus B19, influenza, CMV and Epstein-Barr virus appeared linked to several top co-occurrence clusters. A later analysis found that most CMV-associated TCR beta chains appeared HLA-restricted.

The CDR3 has 14 residues. The V and J ends lost 10 bases and 1 base respectively, with 13 bases between them. Germline V gives CDR1 SEHNR, CDR2 FQNEAQ (reference sequence). This sequence was found in a woman between 25 and 40 years old in good health and CMV-seronegative. The sequenced material came from PBMCs. This sequence joins TRBV7-9 and TRBJ2-2, with a tentative D call TRBD2 (5 bases). The DNA of the CDR3 is TGTGCCACCGAGAATGGAGGGAACACCGGGGAGCTGTTTTTT. It encodes CATENGGNTGELFF.